The 14 T cell receptor beta chains reported below all come from one sample, sequenced in a study of CD8+ T cells in alopecia areata. Investigators isolated RNA and reverse transcribed it into cDNA to act as the sequencing template. The method was immunoSEQ multiplex PCR; TCRdb's version includes in-frame clones alone and lacks a portion of them. The data contain 150,000 or so clones, over 80% of them singletons. Material: CD8+ T cells sorted from blood, obtained at week 0. These receptors all stem from a human donor with alopecia areata.

Written as DNA, the CDR3 is TGTGCCAGTAGTCCAACCTTAGACAGAACTAATCAGCCCCAGCATTTT. Protein: CASSPTLDRTNQPQHF. The V gene is TRBV19, the J gene TRBJ1-5; perhaps TRBD1 as D (5 bases). Between the trimmed V and J ends, which lost 5 bases and 4 bases, there was a span of 18 bases. Germline V gene sequence: CDR1 LNHDA, CDR2 SQIVND (reference sequence). CDR3 length: 16 residues.

The rearrangement joins TRBV6-5 to TRBJ2-3, with 7 positions matching TRBD1. Germline loops: CDR1 MNHEY, CDR2 SVGAGI. There are 16 residues in the CDR3. With 0 bases clipped from V and 5 bases from J, the junction kept 8 bases outside the gene matches. This chain's CDR3 is CASSYSQGVTLDTQYF. CDR3 sequence (DNA): TGTGCCAGCAGTTACTCCCAGGGGGTGACTTTAGATACGCAGTATTTT.

CDR3 nucleotides: TGTGCCAGCAGCTGGGACAGGGCGAATGAGCAGTTCTTC. It specifies CASSWDRANEQFF. V gene TRBV7-9 combines with J gene TRBJ2-1, with TRBD1 matching over 9 bases. CDR1 is SEHNR, CDR2 FQNEAQ, per germline (reference sequence). The J segment lost 7 bases and the V segment lost 4 bases, leaving 2 bases of the junction unmatched. The CDR3 contains 13 residues.

This clone was seen a handful of times. V gene TRBV7-6 combines with J gene TRBJ2-3; D call uncertain. The germline V and J ends were trimmed by 6 bases and 2 bases, with 15 bases remaining between them. The CDR3 loop spans 15 amino acids. The germline V gene has CDR1 SGHVS and CDR2 FNYEAQ. CDR3 DNA sequence: TGTGCCAGCAGTCGAGCTGCCGGCTACACAGATACGCAGTATTTT. It specifies CASSRAAGYTDTQYF.

On this clone: A much bigger clone sits one base away, suggesting this may be a read error. The CDR3 region is CASSHTDTQYF. CDR3 in DNA: TGTGCCAGCAGTCACACAGATACGCAGTATTTT. The J gene is TRBJ2-3, the V gene TRBV9; D unclear. This CDR3 has 11 residues. The germline gives CDR1 SGDLS, CDR2 YYNGEE. Trimming shortened V by 5 bases and J by 2 bases, and 3 bases separated the two germline ends. The full variable domain, its missing parts supplied by reference TRBV9 and TRBJ2-3, is DSGVTQTPKHLITATGQRVTLRCSPRSGDLSVYWYQQSLDQGLQFLIQYYNGEERAKGNILERFSAQQFPDLHSELNLSSLELGDSALYFCASSHTDTQYFGPGTRLTVL.

This sequence joins TRBV28 and TRBJ2-1, with 9 bases lining up with TRBD1. Germline V gene lookup returns CDR1 MDHEN and CDR2 SYDVKM. The V and J ends lost 5 bases and 4 bases, in that order; junction bases with no gene match: 9. The CDR3 is 16 residues long. CDR3 in amino acids: CASSPPGTGNYNEQFF. CDR3 nucleotides: TGTGCCAGCAGTCCGCCCGGGACAGGGAATTACAATGAGCAGTTCTTC.

This chain connects TRBV29-1 to TRBJ1-2; D gene unclear. Germline assignment: CDR1 SQVTM and CDR2 ANQGSEA. Trimming took off 3 bases at V and 2 bases at J, with 7 bases between the two ends. The CDR3 extends over 12 amino acids. The CDR3 bases are TGCAGCGTTGAGTCAGAGAACTATGGCTACACCTTC. It codes for CSVESENYGYTF.

This CDR3 is CASSLYRGTGELFF. As DNA, the CDR3 is TGTGCCAGCAGTTTATACAGGGGCACCGGGGAGCTGTTTTTT. V and J are TRBV27 and TRBJ2-2; 7 nucleotides line up with TRBD1. V was clipped by 1 base and J by 4 bases; unmatched bases: 0. Germline CDR1 is MNHEY and CDR2 is SMNVEV (reference sequence). This CDR3 spans 14 amino acids.

The V call is TRBV30, the J call TRBJ2-7; the match to TRBD2 covers 10 bases. Germline V gene sequence: CDR1 GTSNPN, CDR2 SVGIG (reference sequence). V lost 1 base, J lost 4 bases, and 7 bases stayed unmatched. The CDR3 totals 15 residues. In DNA, the CDR3 is TGTGCCTGGAGTGGAGCTAGCGGGAGAATATACGAGCAGTACTTC. It codes for CAWSGASGRIYEQYF.

The chain carries TRBV7-2 and TRBJ2-3; D unresolved. V lost 1 base to trimming and J lost 2 bases, with 4 bases between them. Germline V gene sequence: CDR1 SGHTA, CDR2 FQGNSA. The CDR3 has 13 amino acids. As DNA, the CDR3 is TGTGCCAGCAGCTTAGACTACACAGATACGCAGTATTTT. Translation gives CASSLDYTDTQYF.

The chain couples TRBV4-1 to TRBJ1-1; 8 bases are a match to TRBD1. This CDR3 spans 15 amino acids. Unmatched junction bases numbered 8, after V lost 0 bases and J lost 8 bases. Germline loops: CDR1 MGHRA, CDR2 YSYEKL. This CDR3 is CASSQEDREAVEAFF. The DNA for the CDR3 is TGCGCCAGCAGCCAAGAGGACAGGGAAGCTGTGGAAGCTTTCTTT.

The chain uses TRBV4-1 and TRBJ1-2; TRBD1 aligns across 10 bases. Germline values: CDR1 MGHRA, CDR2 YSYEKL. V lost 4 bases, J lost 8 bases, and 13 bases stayed unmatched. The CDR3 is 16 amino acids. CDR3 bases: TGCGCCAGCAGCCCCGGGACAGGGGATGGTTATCTGGGCTACACCTTC. Translated, it gives CASSPGTGDGYLGYTF.

The sample holds one count of this clone. This chain links TRBV5-8 with TRBJ2-7, with a weak D call TRBD2 (6 bases). Trimming removed 0 bases at V and 4 bases at J, with 17 bases between. The germline CDR1 and CDR2 sequences are SGHTS and YDEGEE. The CDR3 is 16 amino acids. The CDR3 protein is CASSLAPGRREYEQYF. In DNA, the CDR3 is TGTGCCAGCAGCTTGGCACCAGGGCGGAGGGAGTACGAGCAGTACTTC.

The J gene is TRBJ2-7, the V gene TRBV7-2; the D gene is possibly TRBD2 (5 bases). The CDR3 has 15 residues. V was cut by 1 base and J by 7 bases, with 17 bases left in between. From germline, CDR1 is SGHTA and CDR2 FQGNSA. CDR3 sequence: CASSLVGLSSYEQYF. The CDR3 nucleotides read TGTGCCAGCAGCTTAGTAGGACTCAGCAGCTATGAGCAGTACTTC.